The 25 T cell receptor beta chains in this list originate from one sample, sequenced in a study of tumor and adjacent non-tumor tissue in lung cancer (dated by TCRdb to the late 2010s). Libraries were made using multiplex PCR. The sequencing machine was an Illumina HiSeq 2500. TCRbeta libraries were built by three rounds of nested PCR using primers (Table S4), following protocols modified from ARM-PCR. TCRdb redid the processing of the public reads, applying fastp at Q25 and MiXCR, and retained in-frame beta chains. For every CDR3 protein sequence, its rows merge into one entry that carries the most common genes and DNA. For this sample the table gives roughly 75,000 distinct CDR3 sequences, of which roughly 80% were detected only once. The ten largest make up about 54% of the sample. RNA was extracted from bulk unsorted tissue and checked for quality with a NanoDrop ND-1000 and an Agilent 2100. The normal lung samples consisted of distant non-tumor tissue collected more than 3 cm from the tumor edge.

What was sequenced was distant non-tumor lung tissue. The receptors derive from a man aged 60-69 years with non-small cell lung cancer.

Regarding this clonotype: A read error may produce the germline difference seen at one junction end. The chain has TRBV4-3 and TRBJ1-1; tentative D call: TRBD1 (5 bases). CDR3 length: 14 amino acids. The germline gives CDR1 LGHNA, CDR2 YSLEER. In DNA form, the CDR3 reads TGCGCCAGCAGCCAAGAGGGAGTCGGGACTGAAGATTTCTTT. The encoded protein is CASSQEGVGTEDFF.

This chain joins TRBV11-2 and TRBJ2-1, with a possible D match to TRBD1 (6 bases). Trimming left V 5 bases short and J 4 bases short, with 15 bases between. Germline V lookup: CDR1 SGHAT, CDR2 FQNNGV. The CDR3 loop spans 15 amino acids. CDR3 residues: CASSQDVQGYNEQFF. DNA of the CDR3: TGTGCCAGCAGCCAAGACGTGCAGGGGTACAATGAGCAGTTCTTC.

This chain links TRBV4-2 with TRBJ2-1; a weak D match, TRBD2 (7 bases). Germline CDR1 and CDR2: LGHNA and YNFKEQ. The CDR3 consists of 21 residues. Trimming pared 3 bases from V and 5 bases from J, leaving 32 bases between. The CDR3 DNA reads TGTGCCAGCAGCCATCTCCGATCACGCGGGGGCCCCCTGGGGAGGAACAATGAGCAGTTCTTC. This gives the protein CASSHLRSRGGPLGRNNEQFF.

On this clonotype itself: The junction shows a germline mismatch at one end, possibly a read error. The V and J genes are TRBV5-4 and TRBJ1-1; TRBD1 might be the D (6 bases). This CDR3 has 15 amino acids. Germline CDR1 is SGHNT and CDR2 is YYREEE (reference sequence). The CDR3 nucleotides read TGTGCCAGCGGACCACCGGGGGCGGCGGGGACTGAAGCTTTGTTT. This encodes CASGPPGAAGTEALF.

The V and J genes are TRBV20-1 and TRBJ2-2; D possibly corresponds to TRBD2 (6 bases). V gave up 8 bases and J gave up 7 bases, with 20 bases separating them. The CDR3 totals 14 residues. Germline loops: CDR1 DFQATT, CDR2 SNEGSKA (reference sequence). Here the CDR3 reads CSTGGWGSIGELFF. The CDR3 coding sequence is TGCAGTACTGGAGGGTGGGGGAGCATCGGGGAGCTGTTTTTT.

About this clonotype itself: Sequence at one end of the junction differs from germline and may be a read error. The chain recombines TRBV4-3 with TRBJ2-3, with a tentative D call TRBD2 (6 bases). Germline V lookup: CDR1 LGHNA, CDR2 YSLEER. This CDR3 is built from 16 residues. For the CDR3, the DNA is TGCGACAGCAGCCAAGATACAGCGGGCACCACAAATACGCAGTATTTT. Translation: CDSSQDTAGTTNTQYF.

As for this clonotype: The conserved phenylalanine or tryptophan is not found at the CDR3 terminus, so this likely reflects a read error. Here the CDR3 DNA reads TGTGCCACCAGGCTGACAGGGGGCTGGGAGACTCAGTACTCC. Its translation is CATRLTGGWETQYS. The J gene is TRBJ2-5, the V gene TRBV11-1, with 10 bases matching TRBD1. CDR3 length: 14 amino acids. Germline CDR1 SGHAT, CDR2 FQDESV (reference sequence).

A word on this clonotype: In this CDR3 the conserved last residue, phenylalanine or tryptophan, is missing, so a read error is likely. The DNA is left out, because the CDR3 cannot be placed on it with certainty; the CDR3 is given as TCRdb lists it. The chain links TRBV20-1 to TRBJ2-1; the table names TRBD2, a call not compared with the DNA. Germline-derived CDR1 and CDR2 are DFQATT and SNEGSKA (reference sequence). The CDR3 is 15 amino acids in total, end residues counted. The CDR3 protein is CSANPTSGRANEQFI.

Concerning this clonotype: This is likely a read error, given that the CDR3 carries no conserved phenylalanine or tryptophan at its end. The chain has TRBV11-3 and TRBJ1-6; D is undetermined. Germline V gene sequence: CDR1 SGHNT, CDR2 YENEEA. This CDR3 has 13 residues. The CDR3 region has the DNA TGTGCCAGCAGCCCTGGGATTAATTCACTCCTCCACCTT. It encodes CASSPGINSLLHL.

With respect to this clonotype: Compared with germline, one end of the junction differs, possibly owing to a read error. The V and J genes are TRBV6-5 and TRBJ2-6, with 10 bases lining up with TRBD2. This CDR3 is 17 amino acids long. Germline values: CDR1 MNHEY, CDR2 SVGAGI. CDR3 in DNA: TGTGCCTGCATCCTAGCGGGAGCCAGCTCTGGGGCCAACATCCTGACTTTC. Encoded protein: CACILAGASSGANILTF.

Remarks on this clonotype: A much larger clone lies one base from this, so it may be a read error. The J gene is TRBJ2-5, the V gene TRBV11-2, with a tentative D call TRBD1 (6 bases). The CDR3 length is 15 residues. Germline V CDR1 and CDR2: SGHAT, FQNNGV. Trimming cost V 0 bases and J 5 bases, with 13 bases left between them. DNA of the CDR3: TGTGCCAGCAGCTTAGAACAGACAGGATGGGAGACCCAGTACTTC. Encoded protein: CASSLEQTGWETQYF.

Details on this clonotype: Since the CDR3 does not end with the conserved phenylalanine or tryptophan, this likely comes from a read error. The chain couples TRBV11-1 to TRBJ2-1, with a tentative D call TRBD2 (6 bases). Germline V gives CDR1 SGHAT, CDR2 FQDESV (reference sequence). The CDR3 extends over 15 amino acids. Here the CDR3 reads CASSLDAGIYYEQFL. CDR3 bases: TGTGCCAGCAGCTTAGACGCGGGGATCTACTATGAGCAGTTCTTA.

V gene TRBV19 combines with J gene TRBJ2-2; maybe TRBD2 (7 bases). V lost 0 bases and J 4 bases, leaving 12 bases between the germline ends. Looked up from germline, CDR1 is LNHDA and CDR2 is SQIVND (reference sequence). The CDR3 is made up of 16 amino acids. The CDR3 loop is CASSIDGGHSTGELFF. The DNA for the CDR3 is TGTGCCAGTAGTATAGACGGGGGGCATTCCACCGGGGAGCTGTTTTTT. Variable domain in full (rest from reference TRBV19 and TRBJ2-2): DGGITQSPKYLFRKEGQNVTLSCEQNLNHDAMYWYRQDPGQGLRLIYYSQIVNDFQKGDIAEGYSVSREKKESFPLTVTSAQKNPTAFYLCASSIDGGHSTGELFFGEGSRLTVL.

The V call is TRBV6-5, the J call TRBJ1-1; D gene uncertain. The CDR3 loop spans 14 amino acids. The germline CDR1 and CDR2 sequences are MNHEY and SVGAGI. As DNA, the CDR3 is TGTACCATCAGTTACGCGGGGATTAACACTGAAGCTTTCTTT. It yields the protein CTISYAGINTEAFF.

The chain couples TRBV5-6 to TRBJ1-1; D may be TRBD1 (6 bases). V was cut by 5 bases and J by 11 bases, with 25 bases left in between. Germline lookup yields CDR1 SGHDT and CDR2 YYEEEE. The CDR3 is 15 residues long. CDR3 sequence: CASSSRRAGDVQAFF. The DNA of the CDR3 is TGTGCCAGCAGTTCACGGCGGGCAGGGGACGTTCAGGCTTTCTTT.

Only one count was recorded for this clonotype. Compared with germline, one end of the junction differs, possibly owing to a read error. The CDR3 nucleotides read TGCGCCAGCAGCTTGGAGGAAGGCCGGGGAGAGACCCAGAACTTC. Translated, it gives CASSLEEGRGETQNF. The rearrangement joins TRBV5-1 to TRBJ2-5; a weak D match, TRBD2 (5 bases). Germline CDR1 is SGHRS and CDR2 is YFSETQ. The CDR3 has 15 residues.

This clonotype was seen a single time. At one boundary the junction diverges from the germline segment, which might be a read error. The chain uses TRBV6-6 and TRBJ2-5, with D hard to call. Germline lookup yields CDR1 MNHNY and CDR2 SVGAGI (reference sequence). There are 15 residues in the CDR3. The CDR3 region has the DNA TGTGCCAGGAGTTTGTTCCCAACCCCCGGGGAGACCCAGTACTTC. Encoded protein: CARSLFPTPGETQYF.

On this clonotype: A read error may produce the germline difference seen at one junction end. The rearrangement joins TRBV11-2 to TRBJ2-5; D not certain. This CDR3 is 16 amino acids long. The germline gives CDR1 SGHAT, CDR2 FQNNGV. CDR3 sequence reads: CASSSTMERPKEIQYF. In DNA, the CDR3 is TGTGCCAGCAGCTCCACAATGGAGAGGCCAAAGGAGATCCAGTACTTC.

CDR3 DNA sequence: TGCGCCAGCAGCCACGGGAACTCACTGGGAACCTATGGCTACACCTTC. Translating gives CASSHGNSLGTYGYTF. This rearrangement joins TRBV5-1 to TRBJ1-2; D gene uncertain. Germline V gene sequence: CDR1 SGHRS, CDR2 YFSETQ. This CDR3 region has 16 residues. V was shortened by 4 bases and J by 4 bases, with 20 bases between the two germline ends.

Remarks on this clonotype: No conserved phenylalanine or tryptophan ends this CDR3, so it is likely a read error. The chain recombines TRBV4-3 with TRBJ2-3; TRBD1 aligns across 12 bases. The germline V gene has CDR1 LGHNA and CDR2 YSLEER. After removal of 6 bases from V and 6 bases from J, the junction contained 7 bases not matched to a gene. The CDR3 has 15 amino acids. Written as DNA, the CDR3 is TGCGCCAGCAGTCTCGGGACAGGGGGCTCGGATACGCAGTATCTT. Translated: CASSLGTGGSDTQYL.

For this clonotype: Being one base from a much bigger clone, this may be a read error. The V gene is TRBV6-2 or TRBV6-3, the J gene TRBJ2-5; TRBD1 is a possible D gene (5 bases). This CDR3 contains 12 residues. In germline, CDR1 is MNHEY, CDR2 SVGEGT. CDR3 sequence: CASMDIQEIQYF. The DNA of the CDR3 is TGTGCCAGCATGGACATACAAGAGATCCAGTACTTC.

In DNA, the CDR3 is TGTGCCATTCAAGAGGTGAGGGCGCGGCATGGCTACACCTTC. Translation: CAIQEVRARHGYTF. This rearrangement joins TRBV6-6 to TRBJ1-2; no reliable D call. CDR1 is MNHNY and CDR2 is SVGAGI in the germline V gene (reference sequence). The CDR3 length is 14 residues. V lost 10 bases and J lost 6, with 21 bases in between.

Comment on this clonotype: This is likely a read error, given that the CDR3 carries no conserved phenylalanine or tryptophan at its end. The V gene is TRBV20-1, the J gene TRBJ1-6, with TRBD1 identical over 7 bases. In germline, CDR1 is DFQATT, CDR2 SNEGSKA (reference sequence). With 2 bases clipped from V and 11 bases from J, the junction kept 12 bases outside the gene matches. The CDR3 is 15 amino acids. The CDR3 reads CSARPQGSDRTPLHL. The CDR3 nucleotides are TGCAGTGCTAGACCACAGGGGTCCGATAGGACACCCCTCCACCTT.

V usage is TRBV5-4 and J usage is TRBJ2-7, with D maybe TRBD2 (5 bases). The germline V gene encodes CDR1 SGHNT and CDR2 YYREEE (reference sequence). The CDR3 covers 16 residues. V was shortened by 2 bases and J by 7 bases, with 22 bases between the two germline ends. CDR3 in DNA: TGTGCCAGCAGCTTTGCTCTGCAGTGGGAGACGAGAGAGCAGTACTTC. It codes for CASSFALQWETREQYF.

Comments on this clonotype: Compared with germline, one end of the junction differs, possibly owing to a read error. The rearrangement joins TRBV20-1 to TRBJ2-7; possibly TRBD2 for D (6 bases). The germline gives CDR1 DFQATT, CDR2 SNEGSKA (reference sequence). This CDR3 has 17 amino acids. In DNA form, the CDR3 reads TGCAGTGCTAGAGATCTTTTCGGCGGGACCTCCACCTACGAGCTGTACTTC. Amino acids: CSARDLFGGTSTYELYF.